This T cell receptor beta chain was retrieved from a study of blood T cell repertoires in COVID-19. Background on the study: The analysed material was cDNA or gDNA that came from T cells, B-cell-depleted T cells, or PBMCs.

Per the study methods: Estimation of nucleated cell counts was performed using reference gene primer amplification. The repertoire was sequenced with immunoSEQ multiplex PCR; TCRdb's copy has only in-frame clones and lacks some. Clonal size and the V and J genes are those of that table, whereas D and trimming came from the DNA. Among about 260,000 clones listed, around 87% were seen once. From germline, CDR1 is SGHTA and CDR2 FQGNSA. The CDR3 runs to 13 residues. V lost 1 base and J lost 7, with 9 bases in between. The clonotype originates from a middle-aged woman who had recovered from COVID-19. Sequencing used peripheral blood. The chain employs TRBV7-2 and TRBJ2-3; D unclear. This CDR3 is CASSLGGRYTQYF. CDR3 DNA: TGTGCCAGCAGCTTAGGCGGTAGATATACGCAGTATTTT.